The 15 T cell receptor beta chains reported below all come from one sample, sequenced in a study of vaccination and CD4 T cells after COVID-19. No antigen has been identified for these receptors. Sequencing of the DNA from cultured CD4+ T cells was carried out with the Oncomine TCR Beta short-read assay. Via MiXCR, TCRdb re-called the PCR reads, giving one row per CDR3 protein. The sample shows some 20,000 distinct CDR3 sequences, 66% of them seen only once. As to treatment: approximately 9-day PBMC culture with coronavirus spike peptide pools or control peptides (ViraFEST assay). The sequenced sample was CD4+ T cells from blood, cultured in vitro. The receptors were sampled from a human donor who had recovered from COVID-19.

The V gene is TRBV9, the J gene TRBJ1-1; D ambiguous. Trimming pared 4 bases from V and 10 bases from J, leaving 17 bases between. In germline, CDR1 is SGDLS, CDR2 YYNGEE. CDR3 size: 13 residues. The DNA of the CDR3 is TGTGCCAGCAGCTACCGGGCCCAATTGCCAGCTTTCTTT. Encoded protein: CASSYRAQLPAFF.

The chain recombines TRBV10-3 with TRBJ1-1; perhaps TRBD1 as D (6 bases). Germline V gives CDR1 ENHRY, CDR2 SYGVKD. The CDR3 contains 13 residues. V shed 2 bases and J shed 5 bases, with 9 bases lying between them. CDR3 region: CAISENRETEAFF. The CDR3 DNA reads as TGTGCCATCAGTGAGAACAGGGAAACTGAAGCTTTCTTT.

This clonotype was counted only a few times. V is TRBV6-8 and J is TRBJ2-3; a weak D match, TRBD1 (5 bases). V lost 9 bases to trimming and J lost 6 bases, with 19 bases between them. The CDR3 length is 14 residues. CDR1 is MNHGY, CDR2 SAAAGT, per germline. The CDR3, as DNA: TGTGCCAGGGAGTTGCTGGGGCCAGGGGATACGCAGTATTTT. This codes for CARELLGPGDTQYF.

The rearrangement links TRBV7-3 to TRBJ2-7; D perhaps matches TRBD2 (6 bases). Trimming removed 2 bases from V and 4 bases from J, with 15 bases in between. The CDR3 contains 15 residues. CDR1 is SGHTA, CDR2 FQGTGA, per germline. CDR3 DNA: TGTGCCAGCAGCTTAGCGGGGACGGCCATTTACGAGCAGTACTTC. Protein sequence: CASSLAGTAIYEQYF.

The DNA of the CDR3 is TGTGCCAGCAGTCCAGCCGAGGGCCCCCCGCCGTACGAGCAGTACTTC. It specifies CASSPAEGPPPYEQYF. This chain joins TRBV27 and TRBJ2-7; TRBD2 might be the D (5 bases). In germline, CDR1 is MNHEY, CDR2 SMNVEV (reference sequence). V lost 5 bases, J lost 4 bases, and 21 bases lay in between. This CDR3 is built from 16 residues.

CDR3 in DNA: TGTGCCAGTCACTTCGGGACAGGGGGGAACGAGCAGTACTTC. Protein sequence: CASHFGTGGNEQYF. V gene TRBV6-1 combines with J gene TRBJ2-7; 11 bases match TRBD1. The J segment lost 5 bases and the V segment lost 9 bases, leaving 9 bases of the junction unmatched. The length of the CDR3 is 14 residues. Germline lookup yields CDR1 MNHNS and CDR2 SASEGT.

This chain joins TRBV20-1 and TRBJ1-2; possible D gene TRBD1, 5 bases. V dropped 3 bases and J dropped 5 bases, with 7 bases sitting between them. CDR1 is DFQATT and CDR2 is SNEGSKA in the germline V gene (reference sequence). The CDR3 length is 11 residues. Here the CDR3 reads CSARGGYGYTF. The CDR3 DNA sequence: TGCAGTGCTAGGGGGGGGTATGGCTACACCTTC.

The chain combines TRBV7-2 with TRBJ2-7; D may be TRBD1 or TRBD2 (5 bases each). The germline V and J ends were trimmed by 5 bases and 5 bases, with 10 bases remaining between them. The CDR3 totals 12 residues. The germline gives CDR1 SGHTA, CDR2 FQGNSA. Written as DNA, the CDR3 is TGTGCCAGCAGCGCCTTGGGGGACGAGCAGTACTTC. The encoded protein is CASSALGDEQYF.

The rearrangement uses TRBV6-2 or TRBV6-3 and TRBJ2-3; 7 nucleotides line up with TRBD1. Germline V gene data show CDR1 as MNHEY and CDR2 as SVGEGT. The V gene end was trimmed by 5 bases and the J gene end by 1 base; junction bases not matched to a gene: 6. This CDR3 has 15 residues. The CDR3 sequence: CASSDRDRGTDTQYF. CDR3 coding DNA: TGTGCCAGCAGTGACCGGGACAGAGGCACAGATACGCAGTATTTT.

V usage is TRBV20-1 and J usage is TRBJ2-7, with D perhaps matching TRBD2 (5 bases). CDR3 size: 13 residues. From germline, CDR1 is DFQATT and CDR2 SNEGSKA (reference sequence). V was clipped by 3 bases and J by 2 bases, with 11 bases between them. The CDR3 protein is CSARFTGTYEQYF. The DNA for the CDR3 is TGCAGTGCTAGGTTTACGGGAACCTACGAGCAGTACTTC.

The J gene is TRBJ1-4, the V gene TRBV28; 10 bases fit TRBD1. CDR1 is MDHEN, CDR2 SYDVKM, per germline. With 4 bases clipped from V and 6 bases from J, the junction kept 8 bases outside the gene matches. The CDR3 spans 16 residues. CDR3 amino acids: CASSSRDRGSDEKLFF. The DNA of the CDR3 is TGTGCCAGCAGTTCCCGGGACAGGGGAAGCGATGAAAAACTGTTTTTT.

The chain is built from TRBV6-5 and TRBJ2-1, with D possibly matching TRBD1 (5 bases). The CDR3 sequence is 14 residues long. Trimming left V 4 bases short and J 11 bases short, with 18 bases between. Per germline, CDR1 MNHEY and CDR2 SVGAGI. CDR3 loop: CASSSHQGSMKQFF. The CDR3 region has the DNA TGTGCCAGCAGTTCTCACCAGGGCTCCATGAAGCAGTTCTTC.

This clonotype was observed a few times. The chain combines TRBV30 with TRBJ1-5, with a weak D call TRBD1 (6 bases). V was clipped by 2 bases and J by 7 bases, with 21 bases between them. Looked up from germline, CDR1 is GTSNPN and CDR2 is SVGIG (reference sequence). The CDR3 has 16 residues. Here the CDR3 reads CAWSPRGGPSWQPQHF. CDR3 nucleotide sequence: TGTGCCTGGAGTCCTAGAGGGGGTCCCTCATGGCAGCCCCAGCATTTT.

This CDR3 reads CSAPLTGWGTEAFF. Written as DNA, the CDR3 is TGCAGTGCTCCTTTGACAGGTTGGGGAACTGAAGCTTTCTTT. The chain couples TRBV20-1 to TRBJ1-1; TRBD1 might be the D (6 bases). The V gene's germline CDR1 is DFQATT and CDR2 SNEGSKA (reference sequence). Trimming took 5 bases from V and 5 from J, leaving 18 bases between them. The CDR3 contains 14 residues.

V and J are TRBV2 and TRBJ2-2; TRBD2 aligns across 10 bases. CDR3 length: 17 amino acids. With 6 bases clipped from V and 6 bases from J, the junction kept 13 bases outside the gene matches. Germline CDR1 is SNHLY and CDR2 is FYNNEI. The CDR3 loop reads CASSEGTLAGVAGELFF. The DNA for the CDR3 is TGTGCCAGCAGCGAGGGGACGCTAGCGGGAGTTGCCGGGGAGCTGTTTTTT.